The 23 T cell receptor beta chains presented below share a single source sample, sequenced in a study of response to subunit inactivated influenza vaccine. TCRdb called the RT-PCR reads again in MiXCR, with one record for every CDR3 protein. This table has under 850,000 distinct CDR3 sequences, around 20% appearing once. The sample here was PBMCs from blood, taken 4 to 6 days after vaccination. These receptors originate from a man aged 45-60 years who received an inactivated influenza vaccine.

V is TRBV2 and J is TRBJ2-7; no clear D. Germline loops: CDR1 SNHLY, CDR2 FYNNEI. CDR3 length: 13 residues. The V end lost 8 bases, the J end lost 7 bases, and 18 bases lay between the germline ends. As DNA, the CDR3 is TGTGCCAGCCGGATCTCGCCCCTGGTGGAGCAGTACTTC. This codes for CASRISPLVEQYF.

The rearrangement links TRBV20-1 to TRBJ2-1; D possibly corresponds to TRBD2 (6 bases). CDR3 size: 14 residues. Trimming took 1 base from V and 9 from J, leaving 16 bases between them. Germline V lookup: CDR1 DFQATT, CDR2 SNEGSKA (reference sequence). The CDR3, as DNA: TGCAGTGCTAGAGGGTCGGGACTTCCGACTGAGCAGTTCTTC. Its protein product is CSARGSGLPTEQFF.

This clonotype showed up just a few times. The V gene is TRBV5-1, the J gene TRBJ2-7; D gene ambiguous. The CDR3 totals 13 residues. The ends were cut back, 1 base at V and 6 bases at J, with 11 bases in the middle. The germline CDR1 and CDR2 sequences are SGHRS and YFSETQ. CDR3 bases: TGCGCCAGCAGCTTGTCCGAAGTAGGCGAGCAGTACTTC. Its translation: CASSLSEVGEQYF.

The chain uses TRBV5-6 and TRBJ2-1, with 9 bases aligning to TRBD2. V was clipped by 2 bases and J by 6 bases; unmatched bases: 9. This CDR3 comprises 16 residues. Looked up from germline, CDR1 is SGHDT and CDR2 is YYEEEE. The CDR3 reads CASSLGGTSLSNEQFF. CDR3 bases: TGTGCCAGCAGCTTAGGGGGGACTAGCCTCTCCAATGAGCAGTTCTTC. Variable domain in full (rest from reference TRBV5-6 and TRBJ2-1): DAGVTQSPTHLIKTRGQQVTLRCSPKSGHDTVSWYQQALGQGPQFIFQYYEEEERQRGNFPDRFSGHQFPNYSSELNVNALLLGDSALYLCASSLGGTSLSNEQFFGPGTRLTVL.

This clonotype has just a few counts. This sequence joins TRBV7-9 and TRBJ2-1; a weak D match, TRBD1 (5 bases). V gave up 1 base and J gave up 8 bases, with 9 bases separating them. Germline CDR1 reads SEHNR; CDR2 reads FQNEAQ (reference sequence). The CDR3 has 13 amino acids. The DNA for the CDR3 is TGTGCCAGCAGCTTAGGCAGGGCCGATGAGCAGTTCTTC. The encoded protein is CASSLGRADEQFF.

Notes on this clonotype: A junction end diverges from the germline sequence, so it may reflect a read error. V is TRBV12-3 or TRBV12-4 and J is TRBJ2-7, with 9 nucleotides matching TRBD1. The CDR3 has 15 amino acids. The CDR3 spells CASSPGQGVKGRADF. The CDR3 DNA reads TGTGCCAGCAGTCCGGGACAGGGAGTTAAGGGCCGAGCAGACTTC.

This clonotype came up a few times. The V call is TRBV7-2, the J call TRBJ2-7; 11 bases align to TRBD2. V lost 2 bases to trimming and J lost 2 bases; unmatched junction nucleotides: 8. CDR3 length: 17 amino acids. Germline lookup yields CDR1 SGHTA and CDR2 FQGNSA. The CDR3 region is CASSLRSLAGGTYEQYF. The CDR3 DNA reads TGTGCCAGCAGCTTAAGGTCTCTAGCGGGGGGAACCTACGAGCAGTACTTC.

Ten or more counts support this clonotype. V and J are TRBV5-1 and TRBJ1-3; maybe TRBD1 (6 bases). The CDR3 has 14 residues. The V gene lost 2 bases and the J gene lost 4 bases, with 10 bases spanning the gap. The germline CDR1 and CDR2 sequences are SGHRS and YFSETQ. The chain's CDR3 is CASSLGQYGNTIYF. The CDR3 coding sequence is TGCGCCAGCAGCTTAGGACAGTACGGAAACACCATATATTTT.

V is TRBV11-2 and J is TRBJ2-3; no definite D call. V lost 4 bases, J lost 5 bases, and 10 bases lay in between. Germline CDR1 and CDR2: SGHAT and FQNNGV. The length of the CDR3 is 13 residues. The CDR3 sequence: CASSSLRLDTQYF. For the CDR3, the DNA is TGTGCCAGCAGCTCCCTACGTTTAGATACGCAGTATTTT.

A few counts support this clonotype. CDR3 in DNA: TGTGCCAGCAGCTTGTTCGTCACGGGTTTATCTGGGGCCAACGTCCTGACTTTC. Its translation: CASSLFVTGLSGANVLTF. The chain joins TRBV5-5 to TRBJ2-6; D is ambiguous. The germline V gene encodes CDR1 SGHKS and CDR2 YYEKEE (reference sequence). Between the trimmed V and J ends, which lost 1 base and 1 base, there was a span of 15 bases. This CDR3 comprises 18 residues.

This clonotype was seen just once. J is TRBJ2-3 and V is TRBV5-1, with D possibly matching TRBD2 (6 bases). The germline gives CDR1 SGHRS, CDR2 YFSETQ. V was pared by 5 bases and J by 4 bases, with 20 bases between. This CDR3 has 16 amino acids. The CDR3 protein is CASRALATQVADTQYF. CDR3 in DNA: TGCGCCAGCAGGGCCCTAGCGACCCAAGTCGCAGATACGCAGTATTTT.

This chain links TRBV30 with TRBJ1-6; 7 nucleotides match TRBD1. CDR3 length: 13 amino acids. V shed 3 bases, J shed 9 bases, and the junction held 5 bases outside the gene matches. The germline V gene encodes CDR1 GTSNPN and CDR2 SVGIG (reference sequence). CDR3 sequence: CAWRVTGTSPLHF. The DNA for the CDR3 is TGTGCCTGGAGGGTGACAGGGACTTCACCCCTCCACTTT.

The chain uses TRBV6-1 and TRBJ1-3, with D unclear. From germline, CDR1 is MNHNS and CDR2 SASEGT. The CDR3 runs 14 residues. The ends were cut back, 7 bases at V and 6 bases at J, with 16 bases in the middle. The CDR3 nucleotides read TGTGCCAGCACCCCGTTACGGACTTCAAACACCATATATTTT. Translating it yields CASTPLRTSNTIYF.

This clonotype was seen a few times. The V gene is TRBV7-9, the J gene TRBJ2-1, with D maybe TRBD1 (5 bases). The CDR3 has 16 amino acids. Trimming pared 2 bases from V and 1 base from J, leaving 12 bases between. CDR1 and CDR2 (germline): SEHNR, FQNEAQ (reference sequence). The CDR3 region is CASSLSGARSYNEQFF. The CDR3 region has the DNA TGTGCCAGCAGCTTATCTGGGGCCCGGTCCTACAATGAGCAGTTCTTC.

This rearrangement joins TRBV6-1 to TRBJ1-3; 9 bases fit TRBD1. In germline, CDR1 is MNHNS, CDR2 SASEGT. The CDR3 covers 15 residues. Trimming took 6 bases from V and 4 from J; bases not matched to a gene: 7. DNA for the CDR3: TGTGCCAGCAGGGGCAGACAGGGGGTGGGAAACACCATATATTTT. This sequence encodes CASRGRQGVGNTIYF.

This clonotype was observed a few times. The V and J genes are TRBV14 and TRBJ2-7, with D perhaps matching TRBD1 (5 bases). CDR3 size: 12 residues. Trimming stripped 8 bases from V and 6 bases from J, with 14 bases between. CDR1 SGHDN and CDR2 FVKESK come from the germline V gene. CDR3 DNA: TGTGCCAGCTCGAAAGGGGTAGGCGAGCAGTACTTC. Translation: CASSKGVGEQYF.

This clonotype was observed a few times. The chain links TRBV10-1 to TRBJ2-5; D is unresolved. The length of the CDR3 is 13 residues. Per germline, CDR1 WNHNN and CDR2 SYGVQD (reference sequence). Trimming removed 4 bases at V and 2 bases at J, with 8 bases between. The CDR3 region has the DNA TGCGCCAGCAGTGTACGGATACAAGAGACCCAGTACTTC. Its protein is CASSVRIQETQYF.

This clonotype was found once. The genes are TRBV10-3 and TRBJ1-5; D is undetermined. The germline CDR1 and CDR2 sequences are ENHRY and SYGVKD. This CDR3 contains 15 residues. V was cut by 1 base and J by 1 base, with 8 bases left in between. For the CDR3, the DNA is TGTGCCATCAGTGAGTTGGACGGAAGCAATCAGCCCCAGCATTTT. Translation gives CAISELDGSNQPQHF.

This clonotype has ten or more counts. The gene calls are TRBV6-1 and TRBJ1-6; D not resolved. Per germline, CDR1 MNHNS and CDR2 SASEGT. There are 15 residues in the CDR3. V shed 4 bases and J shed 7 bases, with 14 bases lying between them. The CDR3 DNA reads TGTGCCAGCAGTGGCCTTAGGTCCTTCAATTCACCCCTCCACTTT. Residues: CASSGLRSFNSPLHF.

This chain uses TRBV5-4 with TRBJ2-1; D is uncertain. The germline V gene has CDR1 SGHNT and CDR2 YYREEE (reference sequence). This CDR3 has 12 residues. The V end was cut by 10 bases, the J end by 7 bases, with 15 bases between. The CDR3 DNA sequence: TGTGCCGTCGGATCGCTCCAGAATGAGCAGTTCTTC. Residues: CAVGSLQNEQFF.

There are many counts of this clonotype. The chain couples TRBV15 to TRBJ2-7; TRBD1 is a possible D gene (6 bases). The ends were cut back, 4 bases at V and 3 bases at J, with 7 bases in the middle. The CDR3 is 12 residues long. Germline V gives CDR1 LNHNV, CDR2 YYDKDF (reference sequence). This CDR3 reads CATSTRGYEQYF. DNA of the CDR3: TGTGCCACCAGCACCAGGGGCTACGAGCAGTACTTC.

J is TRBJ2-7 and V is TRBV4-1; either TRBD1 or TRBD2 may fit D (5 bases each). Germline V gene sequence: CDR1 MGHRA, CDR2 YSYEKL. The germline V and J ends were trimmed by 1 base and 4 bases, with 20 bases remaining between them. This CDR3 contains 17 residues. CDR3 nucleotide sequence: TGCGCCAGCAGCCAAGGGACACCGGGACCGTTAGGTTACGAGCAGTACTTC. This translates into CASSQGTPGPLGYEQYF.

This clonotype has a handful of counts. The chain joins TRBV15 to TRBJ1-2; D gene ambiguous. The CDR3 runs to 16 residues. Per germline, CDR1 LNHNV and CDR2 YYDKDF (reference sequence). Trimming took 2 bases from V and 4 from J, leaving 17 bases between them. The CDR3 sequence is CATSRTSNALPYGYTF. As DNA, the CDR3 is TGTGCCACCAGCAGAACCTCGAATGCGTTGCCCTATGGCTACACCTTC.